This T cell receptor beta chain stems from a study of glioma-infiltrating T cells. Study in general: Presurgical dexamethasone in glioma patients lasted six or fewer days.

General observations from the study: A blood CDR3 motif signature was depleted in highly divergent patients.

Amplification of TCR alpha and beta CDR3 regions from RNA used iRepertoire nested multiplex PCR. Input was about 100-450 ng of tissue mRNA or PBMC total RNA. TCRdb recomputed calls from the multiplex PCR reads with MiXCR, one row per CDR3 protein. The data hold around 390,000 distinct CDR3 sequences, with 41% observed a single time. There are a few counts of this clonotype. Its specificity is not known. V dropped 3 bases and J dropped 4 bases, with 18 bases sitting between them. CDR1 is DFQATT, CDR2 SNEGSKA, per germline (reference sequence). The CDR3 contains 15 residues. The receptor was derived from a human donor with low-grade glioma or glioblastoma, undergoing nonglioma brain surgery, or in good health (not recorded which). The chain carries TRBV20-1 and TRBJ1-1; weak D call: TRBD1 (5 bases). Sequencing was performed on glioma tissue, nonneoplastic brain tissue, or PBMCs (not recorded which). The DNA for the CDR3 is TGCAGTGCTAGCCCTTGGGGCCGAACAGGCACTGAAGCTTTCTTT. It codes for CSASPWGRTGTEAFF.